The TCR beta chain under discussion was sequenced for a study of OX40 agonist ivuxolimab in advanced cancers. The method was immunoSEQ multiplex PCR; TCRdb's version includes in-frame clones alone and lacks a portion of them. The data hold more than 60,000 clones, with approximately 89% observed a single time. The input for sequencing was CD4+ or CD8+ T cells sorted from blood, taken in a trial of the OX40 agonist ivuxolimab. This clonotype originated in an adult with an advanced solid tumor such as melanoma, head and neck, liver or kidney cancer.

CDR3: CASRYQTGVIGELFF. Written as DNA, the CDR3 is TGTGCCAGCAGGTACCAGACAGGGGTTATCGGGGAGCTGTTTTTT. The chain combines TRBV5-6 with TRBJ2-2, with 8 bases lining up with TRBD1. V lost 5 bases and J lost 7; bases outside the gene matches: 10. The CDR3 length is 15 residues. Per germline, CDR1 SGHDT and CDR2 YYEEEE.